Following are 6 T cell receptor beta chains from one sample sequenced in a study of T and B cells in COVID-19 patients (dated by TCRdb to 2018 to 2020). Genomic DNA extracted from blood was used in amounts of 250-500 ng for amplification of TRB repertoires. The sequencing machine was an Illumina MiSeq. TRB rearrangements were amplified by multiplex PCR with BIOMED2 TRB-A/B primer pools. TCRdb reanalyzed the raw reads on its own, using fastp at Q25 for trimming and MiXCR for clone calling, and kept in-frame beta chains. Rows merge per CDR3 protein into single entries with the most common DNA and genes. Present in this sample are about 21,000 distinct CDR3 sequences, 30% to 35% of which were seen just once. The leading ten clones occupy around 2.1% of the sample. Material: blood. Source of these receptors: a human donor who had recovered from COVID-19.

This sequence joins TRBV14 and TRBJ2-3; maybe TRBD1 (5 bases). Germline assignment: CDR1 SGHDN and CDR2 FVKESK. V was clipped by 3 bases and J by 3 bases, with 19 bases between them. The CDR3 spans 17 residues. CDR3 sequence: CASSQEPTAYFTDTQYF. In DNA form, the CDR3 reads TGTGCCAGCAGCCAGGAACCGACAGCTTACTTTACAGATACGCAGTATTTT.

V gene TRBV5-5 combines with J gene TRBJ2-3, with TRBD2 matching 9 bases. V shed 4 bases, J shed 0 bases, and the junction held 6 bases outside the gene matches. Germline V lookup: CDR1 SGHKS, CDR2 YYEKEE (reference sequence). This CDR3 region has 16 residues. CDR3 loop: CASSHLAGASTDTQYF. The CDR3 region has the DNA TGTGCCAGCAGCCACTTAGCGGGGGCTAGCACAGATACGCAGTATTTT.

V is TRBV5-1 and J is TRBJ2-1; D is unresolved. The CDR3 runs to 11 residues. CDR1 and CDR2 (germline): SGHRS, YFSETQ. V lost 3 bases and J 8 bases, leaving 6 bases between the germline ends. For the CDR3, the DNA is TGCGCCAGCAGCTCTCACGATGAGCAGTTCTTC. Translation: CASSSHDEQFF.

Many counts were recorded for this clonotype. This CDR3 reads CASSTGAGGFTDTQYF. In DNA, the CDR3 is TGTGCCAGCAGTACAGGGGCAGGGGGGTTTACCGATACGCAGTATTTT. This rearrangement joins TRBV6-6 to TRBJ2-3; D perhaps matches TRBD1 (7 bases). CDR1 is MNHNY, CDR2 SVGAGI, per germline (reference sequence). The length of the CDR3 is 16 residues. V shed 5 bases and J shed 6 bases, with 21 bases lying between them.

By its share, this clonotype is medium-sized. The CDR3 DNA reads TGTGCCAGCAGCCAAACAGGGGGGTACAATGAGCAGTTCTTC. It is translated as CASSQTGGYNEQFF. The chain carries TRBV6-5 and TRBJ2-1; 8 bases map to TRBD1. The CDR3 spans 14 residues. CDR1 and CDR2 from the germline V gene are MNHEY and SVGAGI. Trimming cost V 6 bases and J 4 bases; bases outside gene matches: 5.

This clonotype is judged medium-sized. The rearrangement uses TRBV5-5 and TRBJ2-1; either TRBD1 or TRBD2 may supply D (5 bases each). The CDR3 is made up of 15 amino acids. The V end lost 3 bases, the J end lost 7 bases, and 17 bases lay between the germline ends. The germline CDR1 and CDR2 sequences are SGHKS and YYEKEE (reference sequence). The CDR3 loop is CASSSPGTARNEQFF. CDR3 sequence (DNA): TGTGCCAGCAGCTCCCCCGGGACCGCGAGGAATGAGCAGTTCTTC. Full variable domain (rest looked up from reference TRBV5-5 and TRBJ2-1): DAGVTQSPTHLIKTRGQQVTLRCSPISGHKSVSWYQQVLGQGPQFIFQYYEKEERGRGNFPDRFSARQFPNYSSELNVNALLLGDSALYLCASSSPGTARNEQFFGPGTRLTVL.